Below are 9 T cell receptor beta chains sequenced from a single sample in a study of blood T cells in healthy people across ages. For the second PCR, which ran for about 7 to 11 cycles, a sample-barcoded 5' primer and a J-beta primer mix were used. TCRdb re-derived calls from the 5' RACE reads in MiXCR, one entry per CDR3 protein. The data hold under 1 million distinct CDR3 sequences, with under 45% observed a single time. Input material: blood. These receptors originate from a man aged 60 to 75 in good health.

This sequence joins TRBV27 and TRBJ2-5; D possibly corresponds to TRBD2 (6 bases). The end of the DNA fits TRBJ2-7 better, so the J call may be wrong. This CDR3 comprises 14 residues. Germline V gene lookup returns CDR1 MNHEY and CDR2 SMNVEV (reference sequence). Here the CDR3 reads CASSLGLPFGEQYF. CDR3 bases: TGTGCCAGCAGTCTTGGACTACCATTTGGCGAGCAGTACTTC.

This clonotype was seen at least ten times. The chain has TRBV27 and TRBJ2-3; D remains ambiguous. V was cut by 3 bases and J by 1 base, with 5 bases left in between. This CDR3 has 13 amino acids. From germline, CDR1 is MNHEY and CDR2 SMNVEV (reference sequence). The CDR3 protein is CASSLTRTDTQYF. CDR3 nucleotides: TGTGCCAGCAGTTTGACCCGCACAGATACGCAGTATTTT.

The chain carries TRBV4-1 and TRBJ2-5; either TRBD1 or TRBD2 may supply D (5 bases each). The CDR3 is 14 amino acids. Germline values: CDR1 MGHRA, CDR2 YSYEKL. V lost 0 bases and J 5 bases, leaving 10 bases between the germline ends. CDR3 sequence: CASSQDEGLETQYF. CDR3 bases: TGCGCCAGCAGCCAAGATGAGGGGTTGGAGACCCAGTACTTC.

The chain recombines TRBV20-1 with TRBJ1-2; 8 nucleotides match TRBD1. Germline CDR1 DFQATT, CDR2 SNEGSKA (reference sequence). CDR3 length equals 13 residues. V gave up 5 bases and J gave up 8 bases; unmatched junction bases: 10. In nucleotides, the CDR3 is TGCAGTGCTGCCCCGACAGGGGACGTGGGCTACACCTTC. This translates into CSAAPTGDVGYTF.

The chain combines TRBV6-2 or TRBV6-3 with TRBJ2-5; 7 bases line up with TRBD2. The germline gives CDR1 MNHEY, CDR2 SVGEGT. V shed 5 bases and J 3 bases; nucleotides not matched to a gene: 15. The CDR3 consists of 17 residues. The CDR3 loop is CASSLSRGVNRKETQYF. CDR3 nucleotide sequence: TGTGCCAGCAGTCTCTCTCGGGGGGTGAATAGAAAAGAGACCCAGTACTTC.

This clonotype was counted a few times. CDR3 bases: TGTGCCAGCAGCAAACGACAGGGGCGCTCGGAGACCCAGTACTTC. Amino acid sequence: CASSKRQGRSETQYF. V is TRBV7-2 and J is TRBJ2-4; 8 bases agree with TRBD1. The DNA matches TRBJ2-5 better at its end, which makes the J call doubtful. The CDR3 totals 15 residues. CDR1 and CDR2 from the germline V gene are SGHTA and FQGNSA.

There are a few counts of this clonotype. The genes are TRBV20-1 and TRBJ1-1; a possible D gene is TRBD1 (5 bases). Germline CDR1 reads DFQATT; CDR2 reads SNEGSKA (reference sequence). Trimming took 3 bases from V and 1 from J, leaving 9 bases between them. This CDR3 contains 13 residues. CDR3 nucleotide sequence: TGCAGTGCTAGCCGGCAGGGGAACACTGAAGCTTTCTTT. It is translated as CSASRQGNTEAFF.

This clonotype was seen only a few times. This chain links TRBV4-1 with TRBJ2-1, with a tentative D call TRBD2 (6 bases). The germline V gene encodes CDR1 MGHRA and CDR2 YSYEKL. The germline V and J ends were trimmed by 1 base and 0 bases, with 10 bases remaining between them. The CDR3 is 16 amino acids. CDR3 sequence: CASSQVGLGSYNEQFF. The CDR3 DNA is TGCGCCAGCAGCCAAGTGGGACTTGGCTCCTACAATGAGCAGTTCTTC.

This clonotype was counted a few times. V gene TRBV14 combines with J gene TRBJ1-1, with D hard to call. The V end was cut by 1 base, the J end by 3 bases, with 6 bases between. Germline-derived CDR1 and CDR2 are SGHDN and FVKESK. CDR3 length: 13 amino acids. CDR3 protein: CASSQVKYTEAFF. DNA of the CDR3: TGTGCCAGCAGCCAAGTGAAATACACTGAAGCTTTCTTT.